This TCR beta chain was profiled in a study of T cell responses to AZD1222 COVID-19 vaccine. In the case of this clone: No antigen is known for it.

The repertoire was sequenced with immunoSEQ multiplex PCR; TCRdb's copy has only in-frame clones and lacks some. The sample carries about 120,000 clones, 75% to 90% recorded once. Points from the study as a whole: The study found Spike-specific TCR breadth and depth rose after two AZD1222 doses. Close to half of spike-specific TCRs reportedly recognize unmutated variant regions.

The CDR3 covers 15 residues. V lost 1 base and J lost 8, with 17 bases in between. Germline V lookup: CDR1 SGHVS, CDR2 FQNEAQ. This chain joins TRBV7-8 and TRBJ1-2; maybe TRBD1 (5 bases). Specimen: peripheral blood, collected on day 0 of AZD1222 vaccination. The clonotype was recovered from an adult in good health. The CDR3 DNA follows: TGTGCCAGCAGCTTAGGGGAACAGGCTGCTAGCGGCTACACCTTC. Translating it yields CASSLGEQAASGYTF.